This T cell receptor beta chain was obtained from a study of blood T cells in healthy people across ages. This clonotype has a handful of counts. Its antigen is unknown. The CDR3 is made up of 18 amino acids. Trimming stripped 0 bases from V and 2 bases from J, with 18 bases between. Germline V gene lookup returns CDR1 LGHNA and CDR2 YSLEER. Combining a sample-barcoded 5' primer with a J-beta primer mix, a second PCR ran for about 6 to 12 cycles. In TCRdb, the 5' RACE reads were re-called with MiXCR into one record per CDR3 protein. There are around 800,000 distinct CDR3 sequences in the sample; roughly 60% occur only once, and around 30% lies in the top ten. Study findings and constraints: A strong correlation was found between TCR beta diversity and the percentage of naive T cells.

The TCR originated in a man under 40 in good health. This sequence joins TRBV4-3 and TRBJ2-3, with D perhaps TRBD2 (6 bases). Sequencing used blood. The CDR3 DNA sequence: TGCGCCAGCAGCCAAGAGGAGGGGCACCGACTTACCACAGATACGCAGTATTTT. Translated: CASSQEEGHRLTTDTQYF.